The 15 T cell receptor beta chains below come from one sample, sequenced in a study of early T cells in non-severe SARS-CoV-2 infection. One entry per CDR3 protein results from TCRdb running MiXCR on the 5' RACE reads. Of around 77,000 distinct CDR3 sequences listed, approximately 12% were seen once; the top ten hold around 15%. Sequences were derived from whole blood, sampled at baseline. All receptors come from an adult who was a healthcare worker with PCR-confirmed SARS-CoV-2 infection or an uninfected control (not recorded which). The donor label of this sample is uncertain.

V usage is TRBV12-5 and J usage is TRBJ2-7; 12 nucleotides line up with TRBD1. The ends lost 1 base at V and 5 bases at J; junction bases unmatched: 0. This CDR3 has 14 residues. Germline V gene data show CDR1 as LGHNT and CDR2 as FRNRAP. The CDR3 bases are TGTGCTAGTGGTTTGGGGGACAGGGGGCACGAGCAGTACTTC. As protein: CASGLGDRGHEQYF. Variable domain in full (rest from reference TRBV12-5 and TRBJ2-7): DARVTQTPRHKVTEMGQEVTMRCQPILGHNTVFWYRQTMMQGLELLAYFRNRAPLDDSGMPKDRFSAEMPDATLATLKIQPSEPRDSAVYFCASGLGDRGHEQYFGPGTRLTVT.

This clonotype was seen at least ten times. The chain uses TRBV7-2 and TRBJ1-2, with TRBD1 matching 7 bases. V trimming: 4 bases; J trimming: 6 bases; junction bases outside the gene matches: 5. The length of the CDR3 is 13 residues. CDR1 and CDR2 (germline): SGHTA, FQGNSA. CDR3 sequence (DNA): TGTGCCAGCAGCTACAGGGGTGCCCATGGCTACACCTTC. Its translation is CASSYRGAHGYTF. Full variable domain (remainder filled in from reference TRBV7-2 and TRBJ1-2): GAGVSQSPSNKVTEKGKDVELRCDPISGHTALYWYRQSLGQGLEFLIYFQGNSAPDKSGLPSDRFSAERTGGSVSTLTIQRTQQEDSAVYLCASSYRGAHGYTFGSGTRLTVV.

This clonotype was seen many times. This chain joins TRBV12-3 or TRBV12-4 and TRBJ2-1; 10 bases agree with TRBD2. The V segment lost 6 bases and the J segment 6 bases; nucleotides outside the gene matches: 11. The CDR3 totals 16 residues. The CDR3 loop is CASREPLAGEPNEQFF. The CDR3 DNA reads as TGTGCCAGCAGAGAACCTCTAGCGGGAGAACCCAATGAGCAGTTCTTC.

This clonotype has a count of ten or more. The CDR3 coding sequence is TGTGCCAGCAGTACCCTAGCGGGAGAAAGCGATACGCAGTATTTT. Protein product: CASSTLAGESDTQYF. V and J are TRBV27 and TRBJ2-3, with 10 bases lining up with TRBD2. Germline V gene data show CDR1 as MNHEY and CDR2 as SMNVEV (reference sequence). With 5 bases clipped from V and 6 bases from J, the junction kept 8 bases outside the gene matches. The CDR3 extends over 15 amino acids.

In this sample, this clonotype turned up once. This chain connects TRBV10-3 to TRBJ2-2; 8 bases fit TRBD1. Germline loops: CDR1 ENHRY, CDR2 SYGVKD. V was pared by 0 bases and J by 0 bases, with 0 bases of the junction left unmatched. The CDR3 is 16 amino acids. CDR3 nucleotide sequence: TGTGCCATCAGTGAGTCGGACAGGGCGAACACCGGGGAGCTGTTTTTT. Translating gives CAISESDRANTGELFF.

The chain recombines TRBV20-1 with TRBJ2-2; TRBD2 aligns across 7 bases. CDR1 is DFQATT and CDR2 is SNEGSKA in the germline V gene (reference sequence). CDR3 size: 14 residues. V lost 0 bases to trimming and J lost 6 bases; unmatched junction nucleotides: 4. CDR3: CSARDPAGPGELFF. For the CDR3, the DNA is TGCAGTGCTAGAGATCCAGCGGGGCCCGGGGAGCTGTTTTTT.

The genes are TRBV20-1 and TRBJ2-1; D is possibly TRBD2 (7 bases). The CDR3 covers 13 residues. Trimming cost V 5 bases and J 7 bases, with 15 bases left between them. Germline V lookup: CDR1 DFQATT, CDR2 SNEGSKA (reference sequence). The chain's CDR3 is CSAGPGGRNEQFF. The DNA of the CDR3 is TGCAGTGCTGGCCCGGGGGGCAGGAATGAGCAGTTCTTC.

The V call is TRBV7-8, the J call TRBJ2-4; D remains unclear. The V gene lost 5 bases and the J gene lost 8 bases, with 10 bases spanning the gap. The length of the CDR3 is 12 residues. Looked up from germline, CDR1 is SGHVS and CDR2 is FQNEAQ. CDR3 DNA sequence: TGTGCCAGCAGCATTACCGGCCACATTCAGTACTTC. The encoded protein is CASSITGHIQYF.

The genes are TRBV7-6 and TRBJ2-5, with 7 bases matching TRBD1. The CDR3 runs 12 residues. Germline CDR1 SGHVS, CDR2 FNYEAQ. Unmatched junction bases numbered 0, after V lost 6 bases and J lost 2 bases. The CDR3 coding sequence is TGTGCCAGCAGGGACAGGCAAGAGACCCAGTACTTC. Encoded protein: CASRDRQETQYF.

This clonotype was recorded at least ten times. The rearrangement links TRBV10-3 to TRBJ2-7, with D possibly TRBD1 on 5 matching bases. Germline CDR1 reads ENHRY; CDR2 reads SYGVKD. V lost 2 bases and J 1 base, leaving 6 bases between the germline ends. CDR3 length: 13 amino acids. CDR3 loop: CAISEGQSYEQYF. In nucleotides, the CDR3 is TGTGCCATCAGTGAGGGACAATCCTACGAGCAGTACTTC.

V gene TRBV4-1 combines with J gene TRBJ2-5; D remains unclear. V was clipped by 3 bases and J by 5 bases, with 10 bases between them. The germline gives CDR1 MGHRA, CDR2 YSYEKL. The CDR3 length is 13 residues. The CDR3 bases are TGCGCCAGCAGCCAGGCTTACGGGGAGACCCAGTACTTC. It codes for CASSQAYGETQYF.

This clonotype has just a few counts. The CDR3 DNA follows: TGCGCCAGCAGCCGAACCGGGACTCAAGAAGAGACCCAGTACTTC. Translation: CASSRTGTQEETQYF. The rearrangement uses TRBV5-1 and TRBJ2-5; D may be TRBD2 (6 bases). V lost 4 bases and J 3 bases, leaving 16 bases between the germline ends. Germline V gene lookup returns CDR1 SGHRS and CDR2 YFSETQ. This CDR3 contains 15 residues.

Only a few counts were recorded for this clonotype. The gene calls are TRBV5-4 and TRBJ1-3, with unresolved D. The V end lost 0 bases, the J end lost 2 bases, and 9 bases lay between the germline ends. Germline CDR1 reads SGHNT; CDR2 reads YYREEE (reference sequence). This CDR3 region has 15 residues. CDR3 sequence reads: CASSLDRMAGNTIYF. The CDR3 coding sequence is TGTGCCAGCAGCTTGGACAGAATGGCTGGAAACACCATATATTTT. Filled out from reference TRBV5-4 and TRBJ1-3, the complete variable domain reads ETGVTQSPTHLIKTRGQQVTLRCSSQSGHNTVSWYQQALGQGPQFIFQYYREEENGRGNFPPRFSGLQFPNYSSELNVNALELDDSALYLCASSLDRMAGNTIYFGEGSWLTVV.

This clonotype was counted many times. The chain couples TRBV25-1 to TRBJ2-3; D ambiguous. This CDR3 is 10 amino acids long. Per the germline V gene, CDR1 is MGHDK and CDR2 is SYGVNS. V shed 10 bases and J shed 2 bases, with 4 bases lying between them. Here the CDR3 DNA reads TGTGCCACCTTCACAGATACGCAGTATTTT. Encoded protein: CATFTDTQYF.

This chain uses TRBV12-3 or TRBV12-4 with TRBJ2-1; the match to TRBD2 covers 8 bases. This CDR3 has 15 amino acids. The V segment lost 4 bases and the J segment 4 bases; nucleotides outside the gene matches: 6. CDR3 sequence reads: CASSSFIAGYNEQFF. The CDR3 region has the DNA TGTGCCAGCAGTTCCTTCATAGCGGGGTACAATGAGCAGTTCTTC.